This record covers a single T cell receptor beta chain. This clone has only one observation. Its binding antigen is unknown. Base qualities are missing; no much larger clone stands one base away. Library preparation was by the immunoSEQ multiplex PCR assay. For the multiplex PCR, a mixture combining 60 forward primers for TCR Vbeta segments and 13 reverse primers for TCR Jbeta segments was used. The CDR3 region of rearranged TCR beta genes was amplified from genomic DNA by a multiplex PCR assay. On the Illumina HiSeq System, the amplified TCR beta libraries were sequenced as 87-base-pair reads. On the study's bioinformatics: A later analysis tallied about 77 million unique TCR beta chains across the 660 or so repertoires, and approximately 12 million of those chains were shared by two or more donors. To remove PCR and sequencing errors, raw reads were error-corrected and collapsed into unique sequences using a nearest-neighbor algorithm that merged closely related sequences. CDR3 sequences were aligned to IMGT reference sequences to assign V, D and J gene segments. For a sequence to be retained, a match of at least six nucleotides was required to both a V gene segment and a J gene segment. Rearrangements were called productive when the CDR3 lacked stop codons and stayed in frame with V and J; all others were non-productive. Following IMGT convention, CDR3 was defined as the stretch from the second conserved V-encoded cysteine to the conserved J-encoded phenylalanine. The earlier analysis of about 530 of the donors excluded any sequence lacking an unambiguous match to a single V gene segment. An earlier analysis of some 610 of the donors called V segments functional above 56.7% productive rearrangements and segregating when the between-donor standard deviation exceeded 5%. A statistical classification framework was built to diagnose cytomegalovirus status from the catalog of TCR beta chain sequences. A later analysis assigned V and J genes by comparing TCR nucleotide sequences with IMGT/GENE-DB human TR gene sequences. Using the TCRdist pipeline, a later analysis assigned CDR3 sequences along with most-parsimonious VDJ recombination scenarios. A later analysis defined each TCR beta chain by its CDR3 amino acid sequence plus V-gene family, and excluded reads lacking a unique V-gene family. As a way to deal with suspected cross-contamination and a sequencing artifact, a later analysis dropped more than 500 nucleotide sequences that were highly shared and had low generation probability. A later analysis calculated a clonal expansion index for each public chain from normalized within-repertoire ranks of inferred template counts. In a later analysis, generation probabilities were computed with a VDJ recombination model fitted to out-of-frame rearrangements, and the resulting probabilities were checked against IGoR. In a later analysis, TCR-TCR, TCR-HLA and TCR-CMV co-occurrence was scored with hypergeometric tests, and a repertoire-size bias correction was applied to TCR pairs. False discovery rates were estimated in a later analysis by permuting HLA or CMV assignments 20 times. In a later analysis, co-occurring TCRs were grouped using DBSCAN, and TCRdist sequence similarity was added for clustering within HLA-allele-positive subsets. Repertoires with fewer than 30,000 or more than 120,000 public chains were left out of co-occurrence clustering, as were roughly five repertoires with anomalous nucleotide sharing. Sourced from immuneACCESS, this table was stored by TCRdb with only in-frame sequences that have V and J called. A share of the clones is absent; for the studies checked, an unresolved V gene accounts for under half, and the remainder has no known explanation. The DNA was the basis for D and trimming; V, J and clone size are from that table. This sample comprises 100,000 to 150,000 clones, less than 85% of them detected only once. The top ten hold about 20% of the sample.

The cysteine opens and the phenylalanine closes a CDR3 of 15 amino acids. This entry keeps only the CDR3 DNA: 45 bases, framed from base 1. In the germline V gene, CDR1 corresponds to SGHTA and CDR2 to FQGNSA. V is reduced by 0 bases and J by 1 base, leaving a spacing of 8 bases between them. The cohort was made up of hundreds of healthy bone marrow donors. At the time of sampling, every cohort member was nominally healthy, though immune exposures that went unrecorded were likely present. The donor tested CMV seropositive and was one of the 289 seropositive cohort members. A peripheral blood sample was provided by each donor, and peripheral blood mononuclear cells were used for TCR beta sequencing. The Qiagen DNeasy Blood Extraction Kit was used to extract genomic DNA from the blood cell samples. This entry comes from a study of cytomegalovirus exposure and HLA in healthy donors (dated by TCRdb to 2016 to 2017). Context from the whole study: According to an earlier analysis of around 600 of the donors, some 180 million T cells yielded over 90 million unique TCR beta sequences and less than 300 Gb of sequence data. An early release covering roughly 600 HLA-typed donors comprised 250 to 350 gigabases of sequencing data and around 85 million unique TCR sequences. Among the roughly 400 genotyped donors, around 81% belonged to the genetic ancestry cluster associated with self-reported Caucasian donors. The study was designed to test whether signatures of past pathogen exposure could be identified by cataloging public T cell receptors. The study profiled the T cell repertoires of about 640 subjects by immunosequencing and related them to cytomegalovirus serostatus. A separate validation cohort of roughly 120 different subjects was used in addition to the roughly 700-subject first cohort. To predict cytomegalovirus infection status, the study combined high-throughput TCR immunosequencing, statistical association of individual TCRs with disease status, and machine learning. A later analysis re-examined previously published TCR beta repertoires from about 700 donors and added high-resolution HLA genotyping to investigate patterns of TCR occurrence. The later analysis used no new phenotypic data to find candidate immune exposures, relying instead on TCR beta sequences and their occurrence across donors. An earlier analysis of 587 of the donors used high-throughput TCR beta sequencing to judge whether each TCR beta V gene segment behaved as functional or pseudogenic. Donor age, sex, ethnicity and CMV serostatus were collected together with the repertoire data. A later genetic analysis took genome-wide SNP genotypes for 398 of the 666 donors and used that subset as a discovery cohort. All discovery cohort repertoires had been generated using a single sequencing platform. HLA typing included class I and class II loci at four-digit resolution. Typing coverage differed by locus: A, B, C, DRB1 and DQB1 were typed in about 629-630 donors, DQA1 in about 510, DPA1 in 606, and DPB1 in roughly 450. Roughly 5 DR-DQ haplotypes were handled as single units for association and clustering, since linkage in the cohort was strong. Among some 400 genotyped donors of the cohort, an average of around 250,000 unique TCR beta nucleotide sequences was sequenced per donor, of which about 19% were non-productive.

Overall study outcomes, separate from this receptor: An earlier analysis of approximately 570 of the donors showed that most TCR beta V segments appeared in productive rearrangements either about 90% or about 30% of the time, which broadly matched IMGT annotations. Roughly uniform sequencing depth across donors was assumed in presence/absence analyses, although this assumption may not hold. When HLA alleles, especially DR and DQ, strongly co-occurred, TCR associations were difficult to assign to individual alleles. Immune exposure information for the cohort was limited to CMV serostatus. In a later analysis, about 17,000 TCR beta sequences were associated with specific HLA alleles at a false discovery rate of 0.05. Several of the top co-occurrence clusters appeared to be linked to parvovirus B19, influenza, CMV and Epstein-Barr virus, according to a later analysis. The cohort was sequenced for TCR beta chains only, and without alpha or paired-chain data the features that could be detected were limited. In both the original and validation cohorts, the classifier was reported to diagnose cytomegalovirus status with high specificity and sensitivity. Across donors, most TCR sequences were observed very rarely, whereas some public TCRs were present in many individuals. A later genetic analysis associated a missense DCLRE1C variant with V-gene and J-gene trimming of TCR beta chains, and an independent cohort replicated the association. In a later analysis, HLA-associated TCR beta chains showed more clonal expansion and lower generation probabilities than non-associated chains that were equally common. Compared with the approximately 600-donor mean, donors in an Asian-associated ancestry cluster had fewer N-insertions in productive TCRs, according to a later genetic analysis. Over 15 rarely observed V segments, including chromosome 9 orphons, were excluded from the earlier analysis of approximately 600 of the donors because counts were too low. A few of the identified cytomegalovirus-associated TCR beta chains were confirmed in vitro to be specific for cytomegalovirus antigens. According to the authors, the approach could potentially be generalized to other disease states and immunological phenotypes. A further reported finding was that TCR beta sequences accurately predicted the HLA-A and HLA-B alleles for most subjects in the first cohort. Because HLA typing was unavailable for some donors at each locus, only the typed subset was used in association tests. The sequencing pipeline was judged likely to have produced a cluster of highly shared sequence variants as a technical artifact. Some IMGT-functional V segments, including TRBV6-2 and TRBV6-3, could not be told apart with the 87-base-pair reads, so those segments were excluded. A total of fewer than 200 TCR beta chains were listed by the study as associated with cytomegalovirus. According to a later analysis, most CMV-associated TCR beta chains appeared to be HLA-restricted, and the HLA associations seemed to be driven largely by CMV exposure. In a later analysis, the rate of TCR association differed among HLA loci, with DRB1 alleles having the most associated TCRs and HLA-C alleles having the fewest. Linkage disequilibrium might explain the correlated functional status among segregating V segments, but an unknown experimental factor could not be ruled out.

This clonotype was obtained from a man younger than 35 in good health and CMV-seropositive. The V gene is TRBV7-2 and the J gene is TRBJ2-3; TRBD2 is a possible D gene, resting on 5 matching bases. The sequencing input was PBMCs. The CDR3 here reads CASSLASGGTDTQYF. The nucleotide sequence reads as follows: TGTGCCAGCAGCTTAGCCAGCGGTGGCACAGATACGCAGTATTTT.